The 20 T cell receptor beta chains listed next were all sequenced from one sample in a study of blood T cell repertoires in COVID-19. TCRdb's copy holds only in-frame clones and misses some; the assay was immunoSEQ multiplex PCR. The sample records roughly 320,000 clones, 85% to 90% being singletons. Sequences were obtained from PBMCs or T cells enriched from blood (not recorded which). The source is a man aged 25-45 years who had recovered from COVID-19.

The chain combines TRBV28 with TRBJ2-7, with unresolved D. CDR1 is MDHEN and CDR2 is SYDVKM in the germline V gene. V shed 3 bases and J shed 9 bases, with 21 bases lying between them. The length of the CDR3 is 15 residues. For the CDR3, the DNA is TGTGCCAGCAGTTTGCCCGGGTCCCTGGTATCGGGGCAGTACTTC. This sequence encodes CASSLPGSLVSGQYF.

The rearrangement links TRBV27 to TRBJ2-5; 8 nucleotides line up with TRBD1. There are 14 residues in the CDR3. Germline CDR1 and CDR2: MNHEY and SMNVEV (reference sequence). V trimming: 2 bases; J trimming: 1 base; junction bases outside the gene matches: 0. The CDR3 reads CASSLGTGQETQYF. The DNA for the CDR3 is TGTGCCAGCAGTTTAGGGACAGGCCAAGAGACCCAGTACTTC.

J is TRBJ1-1 and V is TRBV6-5; TRBD1 matches at 9 bases. CDR3 length: 16 residues. Trimming took 2 bases from V and 2 from J; bases not matched to a gene: 6. The germline V gene encodes CDR1 MNHEY and CDR2 SVGAGI. CDR3 region: CASSYGTGPFNTEAFF. For the CDR3, the DNA is TGTGCCAGCAGTTACGGGACAGGGCCCTTTAACACTGAAGCTTTCTTT.

The chain employs TRBV5-1 and TRBJ2-3, with 7 bases matching TRBD2. CDR1 is SGHRS and CDR2 is YFSETQ in the germline V gene. The CDR3 runs 14 residues. The V and J ends lost 5 bases and 2 bases, in that order; junction bases with no gene match: 5. CDR3 bases: TGCGCCAGCAGTGGTGGGAGGGCCACAGATACGCAGTATTTT. Protein: CASSGGRATDTQYF.

The chain links TRBV9 to TRBJ1-3; D is possibly TRBD1 (5 bases). The CDR3 loop spans 12 amino acids. Germline assignment: CDR1 SGDLS and CDR2 YYNGEE. The germline V and J ends were trimmed by 4 bases and 14 bases, with 16 bases remaining between them. CDR3 region: CASSPEGDFVYF. The CDR3 DNA reads TGTGCCAGCAGCCCCGAAGGGGACTTCGTATATTTT.

V usage is TRBV5-1 and J usage is TRBJ2-3; D ambiguous. This CDR3 spans 15 amino acids. The germline V and J ends were trimmed by 2 bases and 0 bases, with 10 bases remaining between them. Germline loops: CDR1 SGHRS, CDR2 YFSETQ. CDR3 DNA sequence: TGCGCCAGCAGCTTAGCAGCCGGGAGCACAGATACGCAGTATTTT. This sequence encodes CASSLAAGSTDTQYF.

The chain uses TRBV18 and TRBJ1-2; D unclear. The V end lost 4 bases, the J end lost 8 bases, and 14 bases lay between the germline ends. In germline, CDR1 is KGHSH, CDR2 LQKENI. The CDR3 is made up of 13 amino acids. The CDR3 DNA is TGTGCCAGCTCACTTCGGACTCCCGGCGGCTACACCTTC. This encodes CASSLRTPGGYTF.

As regards this clone: The sample has other DNA sequences that encode this CDR3 too. The chain employs TRBV9 and TRBJ2-3; D possibly corresponds to TRBD2 (6 bases). Trimming removed 3 bases at V and 0 bases at J, with 11 bases between. This CDR3 region has 15 residues. Germline values: CDR1 SGDLS, CDR2 YYNGEE. The CDR3 sequence is CASSARGGSTDTQYF. The CDR3 DNA sequence: TGTGCCAGCAGCGCCCGTGGGGGGAGCACAGATACGCAGTATTTT.

There are a few counts of this clone. J is TRBJ2-5 and V is TRBV6-1; D possibly corresponds to TRBD1 (6 bases). The V end lost 0 bases, the J end lost 2 bases, and 10 bases lay between the germline ends. The CDR3 has 15 residues. In germline, CDR1 is MNHNS, CDR2 SASEGT. CDR3 DNA: TGTGCCAGCAGTGAAGCGACAGGAGAACAAGAGACCCAGTACTTC. Translation: CASSEATGEQETQYF.

This clone was detected only once. Here the CDR3 reads CASISTGGLDLAEAFF. The CDR3 DNA sequence: TGTGCCAGCATCTCGACAGGGGGGCTCGATTTGGCTGAAGCTTTCTTT. The genes are TRBV6-6 and TRBJ1-1, with TRBD1 matching 9 bases. The germline CDR1 and CDR2 sequences are MNHNY and SVGAGI (reference sequence). V trimming: 7 bases; J trimming: 6 bases; junction bases outside the gene matches: 15. CDR3 length: 16 residues.

V usage is TRBV30 and J usage is TRBJ2-5, with 11 positions matching TRBD2. This CDR3 has 17 residues. Germline CDR1 reads GTSNPN; CDR2 reads SVGIG (reference sequence). The V segment lost 2 bases and the J segment 2 bases; nucleotides outside the gene matches: 10. CDR3 region: CAWSYTSGGMGQETQYF. Written as DNA, the CDR3 is TGTGCCTGGAGTTATACTAGCGGGGGCATGGGGCAAGAGACCCAGTACTTC.

V is TRBV5-4 and J is TRBJ2-7, with 8 bases aligning to TRBD2. V dropped 7 bases and J dropped 2; count of bases not matched to a gene: 8. Germline-derived CDR1 and CDR2 are SGHNT and YYREEE (reference sequence). The CDR3 has 14 residues. CDR3 amino acids: CASAIAGRTYEQYF. CDR3 DNA: TGTGCCAGCGCGATAGCGGGGCGGACCTACGAGCAGTACTTC.

J is TRBJ1-5 and V is TRBV2; 12 positions agree with TRBD1. V dropped 6 bases and J dropped 7; count of bases not matched to a gene: 7. Per the germline V gene, CDR1 is SNHLY and CDR2 is FYNNEI. The CDR3 extends over 15 amino acids. CDR3: CASRPGQGARQPQHF. Here the CDR3 DNA reads TGTGCCAGCAGACCGGGACAGGGGGCAAGGCAGCCCCAGCATTTT.

The chain links TRBV6-5 to TRBJ2-7; the D gene is possibly TRBD1 (6 bases). CDR1 MNHEY and CDR2 SVGAGI come from the germline V gene. This CDR3 region has 14 residues. Trimming cost V 6 bases and J 3 bases, with 15 bases left between them. CDR3 bases: TGTGCCAGCAGATACGACAGGAAAAGCTACGAGCAGTACTTC. Its protein is CASRYDRKSYEQYF.

J is TRBJ2-3 and V is TRBV2; TRBD2 might be the D (7 bases). The CDR3 loop spans 15 amino acids. The V and J ends lost 1 base and 9 bases respectively, with 17 bases between them. The germline V gene has CDR1 SNHLY and CDR2 FYNNEI. CDR3 in amino acids: CASSEGGGGQATQYF. Here the CDR3 DNA reads TGTGCCAGCAGTGAAGGGGGGGGCGGACAAGCGACGCAGTATTTT.

The J gene is TRBJ1-5, the V gene TRBV15, with TRBD1 matching over 7 bases. The CDR3 loop spans 18 amino acids. Per the germline V gene, CDR1 is LNHNV and CDR2 is YYDKDF (reference sequence). Trimming at V came to 0 bases and at J to 1 base, leaving 9 bases not matched to a gene. CDR3 amino acids: CATSRDRGAGGSNQPQHF. The CDR3 bases are TGTGCCACCAGCAGAGATCGAGGCGCAGGGGGAAGCAATCAGCCCCAGCATTTT.

This chain links TRBV19 with TRBJ2-7; a possible D gene is TRBD2 (5 bases). V was clipped by 5 bases and J by 1 base, with 9 bases between them. The length of the CDR3 is 13 residues. Per the germline V gene, CDR1 is LNHDA and CDR2 is SQIVND (reference sequence). The CDR3 is CASSLTGSYEQYF. The CDR3 DNA is TGTGCCAGTAGTCTGACGGGGTCCTACGAGCAGTACTTC.

This chain connects TRBV18 to TRBJ2-5; 9 bases align to TRBD2. CDR3 size: 15 residues. Per the germline V gene, CDR1 is KGHSH and CDR2 is LQKENI. V lost 2 bases, J lost 3 bases, and 4 bases stayed unmatched. Here the CDR3 DNA reads TGTGCCAGCTCACCAATTTCTAGCGGGGAAGAGACCCAGTACTTC. This sequence encodes CASSPISSGEETQYF. Full variable domain (rest looked up from reference TRBV18 and TRBJ2-5): NAGVMQNPRHLVRRRGQEARLRCSPMKGHSHVYWYRQLPEEGLKFMVYLQKENIIDESGMPKERFSAEFPKEGPSILRIQQVVRGDSAAYFCASSPISSGEETQYFGPGTRLLVL.

There are a few counts of this clone. The chain is built from TRBV7-9 and TRBJ2-7, with TRBD2 matching 9 bases. Germline V gene lookup returns CDR1 SEHNR and CDR2 FQNEAQ (reference sequence). The V gene end was trimmed by 5 bases and the J gene end by 4 bases; junction bases not matched to a gene: 9. The CDR3 runs to 15 residues. CDR3 residues: CASSTPAGGVYEQYF. The CDR3, as DNA: TGTGCCAGCAGCACCCCTGCGGGGGGGGTTTACGAGCAGTACTTC. The whole variable domain, remainder taken from reference TRBV7-9 and TRBJ2-7, is DTGVSQNPRHKITKRGQNVTFRCDPISEHNRLYWYRQTLGQGPEFLTYFQNEAQLEKSRLLSDRFSAERPKGSFSTLEIQRTEQGDSAMYLCASSTPAGGVYEQYFGPGTRLTVT.

This chain uses TRBV27 with TRBJ2-7; 13 bases are shared with TRBD2. The CDR3 is made up of 19 amino acids. Germline CDR1 and CDR2: MNHEY and SMNVEV (reference sequence). J was trimmed by 2 bases and V by 7 bases; bases with no gene match: 17. This CDR3 reads CASTPLGTSGKFDAYEQYF. CDR3 in DNA: TGTGCCAGCACCCCCCTAGGGACTAGCGGGAAATTTGACGCCTACGAGCAGTACTTC.